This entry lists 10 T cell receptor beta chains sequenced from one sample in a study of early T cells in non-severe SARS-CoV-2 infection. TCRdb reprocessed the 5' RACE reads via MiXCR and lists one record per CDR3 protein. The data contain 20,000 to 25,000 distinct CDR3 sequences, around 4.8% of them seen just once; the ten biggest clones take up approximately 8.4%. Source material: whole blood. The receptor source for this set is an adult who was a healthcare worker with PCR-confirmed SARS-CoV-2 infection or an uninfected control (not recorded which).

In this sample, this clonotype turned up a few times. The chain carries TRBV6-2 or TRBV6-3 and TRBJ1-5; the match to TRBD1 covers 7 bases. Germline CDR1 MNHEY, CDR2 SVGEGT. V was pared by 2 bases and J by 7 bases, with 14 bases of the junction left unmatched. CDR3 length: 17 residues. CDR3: CASSYNTQGRGRQPQHF. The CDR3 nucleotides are TGTGCCAGCAGTTACAACACGCAGGGAAGGGGGCGGCAGCCCCAGCATTTT.

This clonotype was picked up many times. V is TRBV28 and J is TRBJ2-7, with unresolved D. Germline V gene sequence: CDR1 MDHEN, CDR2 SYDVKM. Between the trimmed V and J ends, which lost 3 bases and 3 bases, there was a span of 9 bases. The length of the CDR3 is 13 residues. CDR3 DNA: TGTGCCAGCAGTTTTCGGCCGGACTACGAGCAGTACTTC. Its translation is CASSFRPDYEQYF.

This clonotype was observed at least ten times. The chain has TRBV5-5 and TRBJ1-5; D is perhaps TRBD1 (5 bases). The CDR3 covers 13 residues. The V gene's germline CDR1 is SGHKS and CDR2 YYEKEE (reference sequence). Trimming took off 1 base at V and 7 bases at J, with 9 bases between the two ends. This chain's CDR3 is CASSLWGSQPQHF. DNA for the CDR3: TGTGCCAGCAGCTTGTGGGGGTCGCAGCCCCAGCATTTT.

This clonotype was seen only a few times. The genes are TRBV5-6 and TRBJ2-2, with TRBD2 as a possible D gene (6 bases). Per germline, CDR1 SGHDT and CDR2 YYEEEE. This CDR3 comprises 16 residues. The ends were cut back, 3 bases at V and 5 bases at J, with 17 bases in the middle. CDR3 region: CASSSLTAAGTGELFF. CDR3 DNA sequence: TGTGCCAGCAGCTCCCTGACCGCCGCGGGAACCGGGGAGCTGTTTTTT.

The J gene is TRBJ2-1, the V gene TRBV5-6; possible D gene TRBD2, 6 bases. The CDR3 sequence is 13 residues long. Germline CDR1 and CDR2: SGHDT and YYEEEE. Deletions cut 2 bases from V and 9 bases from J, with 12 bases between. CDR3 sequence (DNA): TGTGCCAGCAGCTTCCTGGGGGGAGGTGAGCAGTTCTTC. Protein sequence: CASSFLGGGEQFF. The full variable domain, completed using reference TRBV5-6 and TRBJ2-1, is DAGVTQSPTHLIKTRGQQVTLRCSPKSGHDTVSWYQQALGQGPQFIFQYYEEEERQRGNFPDRFSGHQFPNYSSELNVNALLLGDSALYLCASSFLGGGEQFFGPGTRLTVL.

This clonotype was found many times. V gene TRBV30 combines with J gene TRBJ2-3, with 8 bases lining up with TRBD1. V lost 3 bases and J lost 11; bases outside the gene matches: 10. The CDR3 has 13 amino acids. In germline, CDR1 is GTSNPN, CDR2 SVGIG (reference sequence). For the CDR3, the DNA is TGTGCCTGGAGCGAATACCAGGGGGCTGGGCAGTATTTT. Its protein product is CAWSEYQGAGQYF. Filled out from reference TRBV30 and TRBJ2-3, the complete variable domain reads SQTIHQWPATLVQPVGSPLSLECTVEGTSNPNLYWYRQAAGRGLQLLFYSVGIGQISSEVPQNLSASRPQDRQFILSSKKLLLSDSGFYLCAWSEYQGAGQYFGPGTRLTVL.

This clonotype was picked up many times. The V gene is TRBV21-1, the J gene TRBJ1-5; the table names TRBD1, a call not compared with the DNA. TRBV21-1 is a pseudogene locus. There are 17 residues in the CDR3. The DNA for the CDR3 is TGTGCCAGCAGCATCGCGGACAGGGCCTATAGCAATCAGCCCCAGCATTTT. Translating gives CASSIADRAYSNQPQHF.

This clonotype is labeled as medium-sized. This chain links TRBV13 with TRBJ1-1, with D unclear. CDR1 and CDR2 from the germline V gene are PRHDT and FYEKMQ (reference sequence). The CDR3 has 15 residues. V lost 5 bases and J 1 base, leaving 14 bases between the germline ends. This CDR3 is CASSHRIRKNTEAFF. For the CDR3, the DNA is TGTGCCAGCAGCCACCGAATTAGGAAGAACACTGAAGCTTTCTTT.

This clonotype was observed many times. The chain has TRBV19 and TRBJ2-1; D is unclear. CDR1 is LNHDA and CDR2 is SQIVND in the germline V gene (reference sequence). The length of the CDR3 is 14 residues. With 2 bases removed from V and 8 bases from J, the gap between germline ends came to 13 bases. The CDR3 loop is CASSIFDNVYEQFF. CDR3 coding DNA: TGTGCCAGTAGTATATTCGACAACGTCTATGAGCAGTTCTTC.

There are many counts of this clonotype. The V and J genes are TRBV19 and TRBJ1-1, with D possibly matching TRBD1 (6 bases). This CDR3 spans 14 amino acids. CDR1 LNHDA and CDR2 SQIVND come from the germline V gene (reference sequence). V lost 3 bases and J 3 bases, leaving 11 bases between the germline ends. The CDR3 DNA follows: TGTGCCAGTAGTATTTCTGGGGGCGACACTGAAGCTTTCTTT. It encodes CASSISGGDTEAFF. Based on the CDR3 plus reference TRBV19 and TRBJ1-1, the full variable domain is DGGITQSPKYLFRKEGQNVTLSCEQNLNHDAMYWYRQDPGQGLRLIYYSQIVNDFQKGDIAEGYSVSREKKESFPLTVTSAQKNPTAFYLCASSISGGDTEAFFGQGTRLTVV.